This TCR beta chain comes out of a study of cytotoxic CD8 clonotypes in ibrutinib-treated CLL. Study-wide findings and caveats: The study found clonality rose at ibrutinib response, then fell toward baseline at progression. Public clonotypes, found uncommonly, either contracted or stayed stable on treatment. Sustained-remission and progressing patients diverged in sampling times.

Germline CDR1 reads SGHVS; CDR2 reads FQNEAQ. The ends were cut back, 5 bases at V and 0 bases at J, with 17 bases in the middle. The length of the CDR3 is 17 residues. Points on this clone: Its specificity is not known.

The table came from immunoSEQ multiplex PCR; TCRdb's copy has only in-frame clones and leaves some out. Of under 200,000 clones listed, 81% are singletons. This sequence joins TRBV7-8 and TRBJ2-1, with D tentatively TRBD1 or TRBD2 (6 bases each). Sequencing was performed on PBMCs, taken after 12 months of ibrutinib treatment. The TCR sequence derives from a human donor with chronic lymphocytic leukemia. The CDR3 DNA follows: TGTGCCAGCAGCCCCTGGGGGCTCGGGAGCTCCTACAATGAGCAGTTCTTC. It specifies CASSPWGLGSSYNEQFF.